This TCR beta chain derives from a study of T cells in Graves' hyperthyroidism and ophthalmopathy. TCR beta CDR3 regions were amplified from RNA transcripts. HTBI primers were employed in a first-round RT-PCR of the TCR CDR3. TCRdb re-derived calls from the multiplex PCR reads in MiXCR, one entry per CDR3 protein. The sample includes roughly 570,000 distinct CDR3 sequences, about 43% of them seen just once. Graves' hyperthyroidism was deemed stable absent ophthalmopathy progression within 18 months. Uncontrolled infection, other autoimmune disease, pregnancy or lactation disqualified patients from enrolment. The length of the CDR3 is 13 residues. The germline V gene has CDR1 DFQATT and CDR2 SNEGSKA (reference sequence). V was clipped by 0 bases and J by 9 bases, with 12 bases between them. Study-wide results and caveats: Appearing also in blood were most of the thyroid clonotypes expanded above 0.001.

This clonotype was seen repeatedly, ten times or more. Its cognate antigen is unknown. The sequenced sample consisted of peripheral blood or thyroid tissue (not recorded which). The gene calls are TRBV20-1 and TRBJ1-5; no definite D call. The sequence came from a woman between 18 and 29 years old with Graves' hyperthyroidism. For the CDR3, the DNA is TGCAGTGCTAGAGATCCCAGCCAGCGGCCCCAGCATTTT. Protein: CSARDPSQRPQHF.